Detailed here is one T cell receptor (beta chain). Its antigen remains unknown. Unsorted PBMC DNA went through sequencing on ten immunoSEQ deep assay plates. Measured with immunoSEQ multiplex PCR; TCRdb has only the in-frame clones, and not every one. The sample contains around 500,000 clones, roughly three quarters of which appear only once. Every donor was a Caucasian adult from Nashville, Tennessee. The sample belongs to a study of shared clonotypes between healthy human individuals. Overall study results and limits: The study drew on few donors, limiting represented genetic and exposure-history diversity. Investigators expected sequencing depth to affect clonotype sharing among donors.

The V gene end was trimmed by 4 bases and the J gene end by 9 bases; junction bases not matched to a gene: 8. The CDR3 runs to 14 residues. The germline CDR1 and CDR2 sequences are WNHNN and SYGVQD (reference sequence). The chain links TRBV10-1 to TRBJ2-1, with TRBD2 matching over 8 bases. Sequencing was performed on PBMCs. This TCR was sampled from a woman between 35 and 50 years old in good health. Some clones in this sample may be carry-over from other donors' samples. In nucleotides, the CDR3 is TGCGCCAGCAGTGGGGGGACTAGTTGGGGTGAGCAGTTCTTC. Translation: CASSGGTSWGEQFF.